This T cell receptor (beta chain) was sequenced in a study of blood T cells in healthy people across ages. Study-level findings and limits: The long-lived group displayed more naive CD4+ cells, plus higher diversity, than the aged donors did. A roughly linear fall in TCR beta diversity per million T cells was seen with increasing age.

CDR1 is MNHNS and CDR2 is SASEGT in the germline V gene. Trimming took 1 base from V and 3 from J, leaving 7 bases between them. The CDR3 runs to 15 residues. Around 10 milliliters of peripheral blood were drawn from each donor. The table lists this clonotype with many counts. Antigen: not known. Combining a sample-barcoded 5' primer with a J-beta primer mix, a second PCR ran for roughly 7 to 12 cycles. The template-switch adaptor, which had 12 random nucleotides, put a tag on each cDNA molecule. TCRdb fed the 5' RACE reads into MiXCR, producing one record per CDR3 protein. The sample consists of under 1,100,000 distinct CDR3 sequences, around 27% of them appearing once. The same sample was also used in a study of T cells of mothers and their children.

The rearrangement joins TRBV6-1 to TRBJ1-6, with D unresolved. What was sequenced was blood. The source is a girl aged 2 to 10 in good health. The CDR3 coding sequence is TGTGCCAGCAGTGAAGATCCCGACTATAATTCACCCCTCCACTTT. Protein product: CASSEDPDYNSPLHF.